The following is a T cell receptor beta chain sequence with its context. The target antigen is unknown. Germline V gives CDR1 SNHLY, CDR2 FYNNEI. CDR3 length: 14 residues. With V trimmed by 3 bases and J by 1 base, 2 bases remained unmatched. These data come from a study of T cell repertoires in cytomegalovirus infection. The wider study: Alongside well-studied HLA-B-restricted CMV epitopes, recently identified HLA-C-restricted CMV epitopes were also used. CMV infection plus the matching HLA type was flagged by public TCR beta signatures. Study-level points and caveats: Based on cumulative public TCR beta family frequency, carriers of CMV plus the relevant HLA were identified. Dominating the ex vivo response were TCR beta clonotypes that were CMV-specific and HLA-C-restricted.

TCRdb called the reads again in MiXCR, with one record for every CDR3 protein. The sample consists of roughly 990,000 distinct CDR3 sequences, 31% of them appearing once. The V and J genes are TRBV2 and TRBJ1-1; 7 nucleotides align to TRBD1. The TCR was taken from a human donor in good health (CMV status not recorded). Some clones in this sample may be carry-over from other donors' samples. The specimen comprised cultured CD8+ T cells from PBMCs, sampled from culture after CMV antigen stimulation. The CDR3, as DNA: TGTGCCAGCAGTGAGGACAGGCGGAACACTGAAGCTTTCTTT. Translation: CASSEDRRNTEAFF.